These T cell receptor beta chains were read from a single sample in a study of blood T cell repertoires in COVID-19. Sequencing used immunoSEQ multiplex PCR; TCRdb keeps in-frame clones, though not all of them. The sample contains 90,000 to 120,000 clones, around 87% of which appear only once. Material for sequencing was peripheral blood. All receptors come from a woman aged 80 or older with acute or convalescent COVID-19. Both conserved end residues are part of each CDR3. Each record gives: J gene, D gene, V gene, clone size, CDR3 protein, CDR3 DNA. D genes are given only for firm matches. Part of the rows lack a size; the others show once, few, many or a class for expanded clones.

>TRBJ2-7|NA|TRBV27|NA
CASSLRQSYEQYF
TGTGCCAGCAGTTTGAGACAGTCCTACGAGCAGTACTTC
>TRBJ2-1|TRBD1|TRBV5-6|NA
CASRDLTGGNYNEQFF
TGTGCCAGCAGGGACTTAACAGGGGGGAACTACAATGAGCAGTTCTTC
>TRBJ2-1|TRBD2|TRBV7-3|NA
CASSLGSGGEETNEQFF
TGTGCCAGCAGCTTAGGTTCCGGGGGGGAAGAGACCAATGAGCAGTTCTTC
>TRBJ1-5|NA|TRBV5-8|once
CASSLGKGVSQPQHF
TGTGCCAGCAGCTTGGGAAAGGGGGTCAGTCAGCCCCAGCATTTT
>TRBJ1-2|TRBD1|TRBV2|NA
CASSERGTGGHGYTF
TGTGCCAGCAGTGAGCGAGGGACAGGGGGTCATGGCTACACCTTC
>TRBJ2-7|TRBD1|TRBV5-1|NA
CASSPYRTGGSSYEQYF
TGCGCCAGCAGCCCGTATCGGACAGGGGGCTCTTCCTACGAGCAGTACTTC
>TRBJ2-1|NA|TRBV19|NA
CASSPATGSNNEQFF
TGTGCCAGTAGTCCAGCGACAGGTAGCAACAATGAGCAGTTCTTC
>TRBJ1-1|NA|TRBV15|NA
CATSRGLVVEAFF
TGTGCCACCAGCAGAGGTTTAGTGGTAGAAGCTTTCTTT
>TRBJ1-5|TRBD1|TRBV28|NA
CASSGTGAYSNQPQHF
TGTGCCAGCAGCGGGACAGGAGCTTATAGCAATCAGCCCCAGCATTTT
>TRBJ2-2|TRBD1|TRBV6-5|NA
CASSWGTGAGELFF
TGTGCCAGCAGTTGGGGGACAGGGGCCGGGGAGCTGTTTTTT
>TRBJ2-3|TRBD2|TRBV9|NA
CASSKTSGGGTDTQYF
TGTGCCAGCAGCAAGACTAGCGGGGGAGGTACAGATACGCAGTATTTT
>TRBJ1-1|NA|TRBV7-9|NA
CASSLRGAGNTEAFF
TGTGCCAGCAGCTTGCGGGGGGCCGGGAACACTGAAGCTTTCTTT
>TRBJ2-2|NA|TRBV9|once
CASSVAGTGELFF
TGTGCCAGCAGCGTAGCCGGGACCGGGGAGCTGTTTTTT
>TRBJ1-5|NA|TRBV4-2|NA
CASSQELGNQPQHF
TGTGCCAGCAGCCAAGAGCTAGGCAATCAGCCCCAGCATTTT
>TRBJ1-5|NA|TRBV5-1|NA
CASSPVGASNQPQHF
TGCGCCAGCAGCCCGGTTGGGGCTAGCAATCAGCCCCAGCATTTT
>TRBJ2-3|NA|TRBV10-3|once
CAISGDTLDGTDTQYF
TGTGCCATCAGTGGTGACACCTTAGATGGCACAGATACGCAGTATTTT
>TRBJ2-1|TRBD2|TRBV27|NA
CASRFIAGGLYNEQFF
TGTGCCAGCAGATTCATAGCGGGGGGGCTTTACAATGAGCAGTTCTTC
>TRBJ1-1|NA|TRBV19|NA
CASGFPGGIGENTEAFF
TGTGCCAGTGGCTTCCCGGGGGGCATCGGGGAGAACACTGAAGCTTTCTTT
>TRBJ2-1|NA|TRBV6-5|NA
CASSNRQAHEQFF
TGTGCCAGCAGTAACCGACAGGCCCATGAGCAGTTCTTC
>TRBJ2-4|TRBD2|TRBV19|NA
CASHAWEGPGLAGPNIQYF
TGTGCCAGTCACGCATGGGAGGGTCCGGGACTAGCGGGACCAAACATTCAGTACTTC
>TRBJ1-2|NA|TRBV5-1|once
CASSLAGGIYGYTF
TGCGCCAGCAGCTTGGCTGGGGGGATTTATGGCTACACCTTC
>TRBJ2-4|TRBD1|TRBV18|NA
CASSPIPGQVTFGKNIQYF
TGTGCCAGCTCACCAATCCCGGGACAGGTGACCTTTGGCAAAAACATTCAGTACTTC
>TRBJ1-1|NA|TRBV7-8|NA
CASSLAGSGMNTEAFF
TGTGCCAGCAGCTTAGCGGGGAGTGGGATGAACACTGAAGCTTTCTTT
>TRBJ1-6|NA|TRBV27|NA
CASSLRGSPLHF
TGTGCCAGCAGTCTCCGCGGTTCACCCCTCCACTTT
>TRBJ2-5|TRBD2|TRBV10-3|NA
CATSAGVQETQYF
TGTGCCACCTCCGCGGGGGTACAAGAGACCCAGTACTTC
>TRBJ1-4|TRBD1|TRBV9|NA
CASSPGGTGISNEKLFF
TGTGCCAGCAGCCCGGGGGGGACAGGGATTTCTAATGAAAAACTGTTTTTT